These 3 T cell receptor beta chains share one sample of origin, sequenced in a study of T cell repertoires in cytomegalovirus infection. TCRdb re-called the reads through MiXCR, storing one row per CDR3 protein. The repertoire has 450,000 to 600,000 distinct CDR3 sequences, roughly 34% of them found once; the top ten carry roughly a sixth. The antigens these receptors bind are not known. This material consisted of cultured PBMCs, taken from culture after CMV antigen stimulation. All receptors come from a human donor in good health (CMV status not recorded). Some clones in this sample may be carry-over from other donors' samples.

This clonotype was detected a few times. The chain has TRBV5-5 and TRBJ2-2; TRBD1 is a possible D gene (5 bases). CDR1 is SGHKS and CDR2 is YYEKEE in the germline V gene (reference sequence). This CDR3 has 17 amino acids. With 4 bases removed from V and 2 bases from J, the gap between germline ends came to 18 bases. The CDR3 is CASSPNAQGYNTGELFF. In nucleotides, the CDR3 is TGTGCCAGCAGCCCGAATGCGCAGGGATACAACACCGGGGAGCTGTTTTTT.

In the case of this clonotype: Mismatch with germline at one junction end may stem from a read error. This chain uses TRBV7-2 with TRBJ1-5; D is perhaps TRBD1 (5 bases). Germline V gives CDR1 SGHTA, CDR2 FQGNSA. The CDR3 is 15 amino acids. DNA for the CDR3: TGTGCCAGCAGCTTAGGGCAGGGAAGCAATCAGCCCCATCATTTT. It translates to CASSLGQGSNQPHHF.

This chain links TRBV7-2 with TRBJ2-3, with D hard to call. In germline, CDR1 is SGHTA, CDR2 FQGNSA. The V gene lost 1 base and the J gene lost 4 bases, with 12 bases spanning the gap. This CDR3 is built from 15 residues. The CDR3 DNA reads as TGTGCCAGCAGCTTAGACGGTGCTGGGGCAGATACGCAGTATTTT. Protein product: CASSLDGAGADTQYF.